One T cell receptor (beta chain) is described in this entry. Its specific antigen is unknown. It has no much larger one-base neighbor in the sample; base qualities were not kept. These data are taken from a study of shared T cell receptors in the human thymus (dated by TCRdb to about 2021). For the wider study: The study examined how the human thymus generates shared, self-reactive T-cell receptor alpha chains.

Receptors were amplified or captured by the immunoSEQ multiplex PCR assay. TCRdb mirrors the immuneACCESS table, restricted to in-frame sequences. Some clones are absent from its copies; in checked studies, under half trace to an unresolved V gene, and the reason for the others is unknown. Within this sample are about 730,000 clones, with 70% to 90% of them counted one time only. The top ten constitute roughly 0.01% of the sample. V is shortened by 0 bases, J by 3 bases, and the region joining them spans 21 bases. Taken from cysteine to phenylalanine, the CDR3 has 20 residues. The read is trimmed to its CDR3 DNA, 60 bases read in frame from base 1. Reading the germline V gene gives CDR1 LGHNA and CDR2 YSLEER. Separately, the same data were catalogued under a study of human thymus T cells. The second publication reports: The donors were immunologically healthy infants in Finland who had open corrective cardiac surgery for congenital heart defects. Thymus tissue was obtained as surgical resects removed during corrective cardiac surgery. Biased V and J gene segment usage appeared to be present in both thymic and peripheral blood repertoires. The related research reported highly overlapping thymic TCR repertoires among unrelated individuals. The study used eight infant thymus samples plus four related peripheral blood samples to characterize TCR alpha and beta repertoires. The infant donors were about 7 to 244 days old, and the cohort included over five males and two females. Thymocytes were released mechanically from tissue and stored at -70 °C as pellets of about 10-34 million cells. Genomic DNA was extracted from frozen cell pellets with a QIAsymphony instrument. The immunoSEQ multiplex PCR assay was used to amplify the TCRB and TCRAD loci from a standardized quantity of quality-controlled genomic DNA. The amplicons covered the V(D)J region and were long enough to include the CDR3 and to identify the V and J genes. Through the commercial immunoSEQ service, the amplicons were sequenced on an Illumina platform. Primer bias and sequencing errors were corrected using previously described methods, and TCRAD and TCRB definitions followed the IMGT database. immunoSEQ Analyzer 3.0 and VDJTools were used for repertoire analysis, which covered basic statistics, V/J segment usage, diversity estimates, rarefaction and pairwise overlap. To estimate diversity, the Chao1, ChaoE, Efron-Thisted, Shannon and inverse Simpson indices were applied, and diversity was also estimated on datasets down-sampled to the smallest sample. Repertoire overlap was determined by strict matching of CDR3 nucleotide sequence, V gene and J gene, and Jaccard-based multidimensional scaling clustering was applied. On average, about 800,000 unique TCRB clonotypes were obtained from thymus samples, compared with 75,000 to 90,000 from blood samples.

This chain joins TRBV4-3 to TRBJ2-6, with a weak D call of TRBD1 (5 bases match). The source is a girl under three years old with a congenital heart defect. Donor details come from another sample of the same person, matched by shared clones. Sequencing was performed on thymocytes. The CDR3 has the sequence CASSQDGALSRVYGANVLTF. The nucleotide sequence reads TGCGCCAGCAGCCAAGATGGGGCACTATCGCGTGTATATGGGGCCAACGTCCTGACTTTC.